The rows below give T cell receptor beta chains drawn from one sample of a study of blood T cell repertoires in COVID-19. Measured with immunoSEQ multiplex PCR; TCRdb has only the in-frame clones, and not every one. The table shows around 200,000 clones, with roughly 87% occurring only once. Sequenced: peripheral blood. Source of these receptors: a woman in her late teens or twenties who had recovered from COVID-19. The CDR3 runs from the conserved cysteine through the conserved F or W.

V,J,CDR3
TRBV28,TRBJ1-5,CASSSRQSFNQPQHF
TRBV7-3,TRBJ2-5,CASSFQGFGETQYF
TRBV30,TRBJ2-3,CAWSVGGSTDTQYF
TRBV27,TRBJ2-7,CATSSGTLLYEQYF
TRBV5-3,TRBJ2-7,CARSPWGTQYF
TRBV7-2,TRBJ2-7,CASSLGDFYEQYF
TRBV5-1,TRBJ2-2,CASSLRASENTGELFF
TRBV3-1/TRBV3-2,TRBJ2-7,CASSRHPSLAGNYEQYF
TRBV11-1,TRBJ2-1,CASSLVYGYNEQFF
TRBV11-2,TRBJ2-1,CASSLDPGTSLYNEQFF
TRBV7-3,TRBJ2-2,CASSSVSRAGELFF
TRBV6-2/TRBV6-3,TRBJ2-3,CASSYGLISTDTQYF
TRBV4-3,TRBJ2-1,CASSQIGRRDEQFF
TRBV7-9,TRBJ1-5,CASSRGTGSQPQHF
TRBV5-6,TRBJ1-1,CASSLIGASTEAFF
TRBV3-1/TRBV3-2,TRBJ1-2,CARSQWGGENYGYTF
TRBV14,TRBJ1-2,CASSPGQYGYTF
TRBV28,TRBJ1-4,CASSKGRPNEKLFF
TRBV11-2,TRBJ2-2,CASSNAGEGTGELFF
TRBV4-3,TRBJ1-1,CASSQGGWMNTEAFF
TRBV6-2/TRBV6-3,TRBJ2-7,CASSSSGSYEQYF
TRBV5-1,TRBJ2-7,CASSLGVGLAVYEQYF
TRBV9,TRBJ2-3,CASSTKAGTGVSTDTQYF
TRBV28,TRBJ2-1,CASSLISSGRTFF
TRBV6-5,TRBJ1-6,CASSYSDRGASPLHF
TRBV6-5,TRBJ1-2,CASSYAGGGGYTF
TRBV4-3,TRBJ1-1,CASSQDPMGGTEAFF
TRBV5-1,TRBJ1-1,CASSSSVNTEAFF